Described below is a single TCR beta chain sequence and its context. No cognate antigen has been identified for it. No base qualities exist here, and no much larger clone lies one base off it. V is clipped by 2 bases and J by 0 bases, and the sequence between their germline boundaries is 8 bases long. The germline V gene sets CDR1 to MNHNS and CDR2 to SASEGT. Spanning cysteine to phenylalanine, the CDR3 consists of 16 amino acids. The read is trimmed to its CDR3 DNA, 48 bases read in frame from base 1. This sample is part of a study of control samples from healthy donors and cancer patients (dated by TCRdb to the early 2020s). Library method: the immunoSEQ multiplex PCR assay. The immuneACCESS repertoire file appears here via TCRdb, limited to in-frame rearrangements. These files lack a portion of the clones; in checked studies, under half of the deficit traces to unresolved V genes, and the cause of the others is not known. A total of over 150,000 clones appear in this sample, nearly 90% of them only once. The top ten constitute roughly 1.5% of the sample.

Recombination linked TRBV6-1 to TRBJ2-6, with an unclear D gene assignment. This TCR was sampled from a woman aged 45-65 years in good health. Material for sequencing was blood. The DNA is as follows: TGTGCCAGCAGTGAAAATGGGTTCTCTGGGGCCAACGTCCTGACTTTC. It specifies CASSENGFSGANVLTF.